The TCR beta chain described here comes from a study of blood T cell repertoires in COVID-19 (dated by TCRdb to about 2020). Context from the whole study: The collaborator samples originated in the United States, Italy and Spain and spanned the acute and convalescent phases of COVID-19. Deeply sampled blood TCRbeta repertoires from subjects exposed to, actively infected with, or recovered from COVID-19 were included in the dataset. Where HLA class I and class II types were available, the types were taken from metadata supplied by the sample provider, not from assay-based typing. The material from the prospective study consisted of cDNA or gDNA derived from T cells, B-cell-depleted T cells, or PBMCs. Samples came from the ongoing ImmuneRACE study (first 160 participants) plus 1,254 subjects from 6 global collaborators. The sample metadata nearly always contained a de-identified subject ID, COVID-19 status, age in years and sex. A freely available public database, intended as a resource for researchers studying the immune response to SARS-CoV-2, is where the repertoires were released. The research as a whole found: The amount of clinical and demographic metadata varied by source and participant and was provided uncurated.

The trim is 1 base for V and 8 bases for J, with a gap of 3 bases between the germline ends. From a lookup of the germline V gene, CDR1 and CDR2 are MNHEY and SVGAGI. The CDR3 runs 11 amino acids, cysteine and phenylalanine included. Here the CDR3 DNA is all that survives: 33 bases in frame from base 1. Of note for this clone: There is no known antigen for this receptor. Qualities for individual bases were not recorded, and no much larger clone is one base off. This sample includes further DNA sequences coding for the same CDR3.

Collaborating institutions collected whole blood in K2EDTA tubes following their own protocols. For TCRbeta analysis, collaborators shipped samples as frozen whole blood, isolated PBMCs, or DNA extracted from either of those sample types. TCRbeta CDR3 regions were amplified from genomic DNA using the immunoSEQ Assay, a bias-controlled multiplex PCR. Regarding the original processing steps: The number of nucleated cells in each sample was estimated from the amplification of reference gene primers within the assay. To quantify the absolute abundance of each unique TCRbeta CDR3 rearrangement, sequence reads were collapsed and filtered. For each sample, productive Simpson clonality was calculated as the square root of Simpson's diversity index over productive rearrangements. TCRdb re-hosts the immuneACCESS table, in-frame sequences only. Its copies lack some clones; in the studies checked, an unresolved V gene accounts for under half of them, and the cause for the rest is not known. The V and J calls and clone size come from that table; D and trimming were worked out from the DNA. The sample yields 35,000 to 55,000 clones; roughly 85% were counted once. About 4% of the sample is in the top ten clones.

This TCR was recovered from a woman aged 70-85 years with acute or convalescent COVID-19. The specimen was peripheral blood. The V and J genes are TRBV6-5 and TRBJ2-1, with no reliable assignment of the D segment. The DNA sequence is TGTGCCAGCAGTTACTTAGATGAGCAGTTCTTC. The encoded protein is CASSYLDEQFF.